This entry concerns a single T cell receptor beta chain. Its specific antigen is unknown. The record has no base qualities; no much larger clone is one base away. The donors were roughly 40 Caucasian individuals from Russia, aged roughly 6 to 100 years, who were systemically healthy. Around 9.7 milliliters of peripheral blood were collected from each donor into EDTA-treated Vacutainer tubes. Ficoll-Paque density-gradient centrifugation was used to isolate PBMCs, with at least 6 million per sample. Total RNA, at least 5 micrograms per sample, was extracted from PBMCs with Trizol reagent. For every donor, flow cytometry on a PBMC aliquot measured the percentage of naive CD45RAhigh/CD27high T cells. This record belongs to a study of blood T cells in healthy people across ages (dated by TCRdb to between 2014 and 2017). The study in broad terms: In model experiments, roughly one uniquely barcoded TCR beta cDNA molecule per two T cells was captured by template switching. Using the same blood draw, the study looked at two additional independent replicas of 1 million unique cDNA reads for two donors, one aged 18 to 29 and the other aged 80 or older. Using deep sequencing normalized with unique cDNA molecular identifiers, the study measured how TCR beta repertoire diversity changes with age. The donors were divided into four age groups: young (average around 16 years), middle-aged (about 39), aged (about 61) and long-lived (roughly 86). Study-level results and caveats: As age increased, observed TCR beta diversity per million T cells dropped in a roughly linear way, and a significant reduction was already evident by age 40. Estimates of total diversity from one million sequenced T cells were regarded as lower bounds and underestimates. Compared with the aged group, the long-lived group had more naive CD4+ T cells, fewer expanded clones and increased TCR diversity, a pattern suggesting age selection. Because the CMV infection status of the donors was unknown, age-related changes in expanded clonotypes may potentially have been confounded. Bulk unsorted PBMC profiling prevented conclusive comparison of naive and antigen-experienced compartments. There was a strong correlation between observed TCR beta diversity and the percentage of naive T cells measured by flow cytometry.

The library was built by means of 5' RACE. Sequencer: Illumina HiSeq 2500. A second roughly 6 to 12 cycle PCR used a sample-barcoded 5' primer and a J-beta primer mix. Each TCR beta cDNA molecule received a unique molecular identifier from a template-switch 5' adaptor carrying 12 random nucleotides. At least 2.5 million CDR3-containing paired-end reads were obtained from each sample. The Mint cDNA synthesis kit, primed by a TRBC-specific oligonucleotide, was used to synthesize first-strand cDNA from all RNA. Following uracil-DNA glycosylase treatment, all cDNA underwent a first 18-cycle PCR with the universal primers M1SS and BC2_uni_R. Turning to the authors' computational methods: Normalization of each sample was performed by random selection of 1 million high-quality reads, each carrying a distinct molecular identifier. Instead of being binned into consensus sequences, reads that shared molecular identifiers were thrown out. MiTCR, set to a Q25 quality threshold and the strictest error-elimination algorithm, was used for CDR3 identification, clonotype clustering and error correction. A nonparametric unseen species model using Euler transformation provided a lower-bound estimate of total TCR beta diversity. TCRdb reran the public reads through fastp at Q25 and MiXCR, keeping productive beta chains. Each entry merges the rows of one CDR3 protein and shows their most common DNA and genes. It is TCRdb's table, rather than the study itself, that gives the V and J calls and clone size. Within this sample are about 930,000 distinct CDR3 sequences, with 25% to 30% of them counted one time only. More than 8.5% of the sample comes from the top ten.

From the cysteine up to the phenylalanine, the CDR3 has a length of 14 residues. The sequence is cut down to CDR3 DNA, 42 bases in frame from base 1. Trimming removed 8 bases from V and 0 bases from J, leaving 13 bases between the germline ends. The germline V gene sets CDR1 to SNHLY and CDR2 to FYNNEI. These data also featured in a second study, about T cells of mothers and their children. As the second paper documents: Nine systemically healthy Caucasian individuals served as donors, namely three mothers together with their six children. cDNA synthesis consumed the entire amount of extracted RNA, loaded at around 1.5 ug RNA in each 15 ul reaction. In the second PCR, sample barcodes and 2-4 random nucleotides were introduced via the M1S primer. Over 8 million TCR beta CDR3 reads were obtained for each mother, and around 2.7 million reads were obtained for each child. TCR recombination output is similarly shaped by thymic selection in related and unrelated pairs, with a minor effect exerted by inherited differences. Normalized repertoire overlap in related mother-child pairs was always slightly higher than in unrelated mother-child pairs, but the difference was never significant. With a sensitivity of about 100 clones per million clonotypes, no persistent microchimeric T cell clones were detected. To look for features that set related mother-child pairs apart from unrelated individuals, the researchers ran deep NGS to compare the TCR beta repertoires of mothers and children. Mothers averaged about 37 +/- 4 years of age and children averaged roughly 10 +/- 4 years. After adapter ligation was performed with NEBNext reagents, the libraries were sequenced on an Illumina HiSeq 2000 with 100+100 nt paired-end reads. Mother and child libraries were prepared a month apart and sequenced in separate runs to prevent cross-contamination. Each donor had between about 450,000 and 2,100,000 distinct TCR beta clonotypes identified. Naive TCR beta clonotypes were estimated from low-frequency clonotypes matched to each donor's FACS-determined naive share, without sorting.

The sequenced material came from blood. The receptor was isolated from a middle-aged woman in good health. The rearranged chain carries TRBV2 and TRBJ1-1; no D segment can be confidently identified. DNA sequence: TGTGCCAGCCCGGCGAGGCGGGTGAACACTGAAGCTTTCTTT. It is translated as CASPARRVNTEAFF.